The clone carrying this T cell receptor beta chain was counted between two and nine times. Unique molecular identifiers featured in how the TCRbeta library was prepared. MiXCR was run by TCRdb on the PCR reads, yielding one entry per CDR3 protein. The sample contains about 480,000 distinct CDR3 sequences, roughly an eighth of which appear only once. The sample belongs to a study of T-cell reconstitution after alpha-beta-depleted transplantation in children. The CDR3 sequence is 13 residues long. V lost 1 base to trimming and J lost 5 bases, with 9 bases between them. Germline V gives CDR1 DFQATT, CDR2 SNEGSKA (reference sequence).

The clonotype originates from a human donor who donated a stem cell graft to a child with combined immunodeficiency. The rearrangement links TRBV20-1 to TRBJ2-1; D call uncertain. Sample: PBMCs from the stem cell graft donor, taken from the stem cell graft. The chain's CDR3 is CSARGVGNNEQFF. In nucleotides, the CDR3 is TGCAGTGCTAGAGGGGTTGGGAACAATGAGCAGTTCTTC.